This T cell receptor beta chain was identified in a study of STAT5B mutations in CD4+ large granular lymphocyte leukemia. The germline V gene has CDR1 SNHLY and CDR2 FYNNEI. This CDR3 is 16 amino acids long. Trimming took 1 base from V and 0 from J, leaving 9 bases between them. Assay: immunoSEQ multiplex PCR; the TCRdb copy retains only in-frame clones and omits some. The sample has 30,000 to 40,000 clones; nearly 90% are singletons. The sequencing input was CD4+ T cells from blood buffy coats. The chain is built from TRBV2 and TRBJ2-2; D not certain. This receptor was taken from a human donor in good health. CDR3 protein: CASSEVRLSNTGELFF. DNA for the CDR3: TGTGCCAGCAGTGAAGTGCGACTCTCGAACACCGGGGAGCTGTTTTTT.